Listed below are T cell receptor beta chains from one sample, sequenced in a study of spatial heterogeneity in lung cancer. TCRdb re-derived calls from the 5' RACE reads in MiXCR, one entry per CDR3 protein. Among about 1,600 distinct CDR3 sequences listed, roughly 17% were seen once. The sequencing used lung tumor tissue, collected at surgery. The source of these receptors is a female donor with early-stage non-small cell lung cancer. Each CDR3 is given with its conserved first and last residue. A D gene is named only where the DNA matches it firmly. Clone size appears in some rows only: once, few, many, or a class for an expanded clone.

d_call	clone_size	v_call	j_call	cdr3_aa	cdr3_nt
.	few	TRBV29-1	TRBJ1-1	CSASLMNTEAFF	TGCAGCGCTTCACTGATGAACACTGAAGCTTTCTTT
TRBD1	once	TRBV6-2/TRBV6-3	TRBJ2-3	CASRSDRAADTQYF	TGTGCCAGCAGATCCGACAGGGCGGCAGATACGCAGTATTTT
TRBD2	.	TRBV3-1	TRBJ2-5	CASAGTIGGETQYF	TGTGCCAGCGCCGGGACCATCGGGGGGGAGACCCAGTACTTC
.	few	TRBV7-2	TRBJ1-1	CASSLSIGGTEAFF	TGTGCCAGCAGCTTAAGTATCGGGGGGACTGAAGCTTTCTTT
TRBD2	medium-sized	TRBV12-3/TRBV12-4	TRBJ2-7	CASSLAGEDYEQYF	TGTGCCAGCAGCCTAGCGGGTGAGGACTACGAGCAGTACTTC
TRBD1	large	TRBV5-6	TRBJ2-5	CASSLNRGDFSETQYF	TGTGCCAGCAGCCTGAACAGGGGGGATTTCTCAGAGACCCAGTACTTC
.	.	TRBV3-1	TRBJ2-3	CASSRQSGADTQYF	TGTGCCAGCAGCCGACAATCAGGGGCAGATACGCAGTATTTT
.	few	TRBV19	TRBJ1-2	CASSDRTRTYGYTF	TGTGCCAGTAGTGACCGGACAAGAACCTATGGCTACACCTTC
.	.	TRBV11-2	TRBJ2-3	CASSPIRTRYTQYF	TGTGCCAGCAGCCCGATTAGGACTCGATATACGCAGTATTTT
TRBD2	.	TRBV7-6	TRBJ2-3	CASSSASGEFGTQYF	TGTGCCAGCAGCTCCGCCAGCGGGGAGTTTGGTACGCAGTATTTT
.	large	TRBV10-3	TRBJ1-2	CAILSTGPNYGYTF	TGTGCCATTCTTAGCACCGGACCGAACTATGGCTACACCTTC
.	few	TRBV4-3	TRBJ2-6	CASSQELTSSGANVLTF	TGCGCCAGCAGCCAAGAGTTGACGAGCTCTGGGGCCAACGTCCTGACTTTC
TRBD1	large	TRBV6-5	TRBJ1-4	CASSYSHGTGENEKLFF	TGTGCCAGCAGTTACTCTCACGGGACAGGGGAGAATGAAAAACTGTTTTTT
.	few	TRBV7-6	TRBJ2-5	CASSAGGETQYF	TGTGCCAGCAGCGCCGGAGGAGAGACCCAGTACTTC
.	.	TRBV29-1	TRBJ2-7	CSVGRDAYEQYF	TGCAGCGTTGGACGGGATGCCTACGAGCAGTACTTC
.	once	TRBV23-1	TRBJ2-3	CASLPSRGRTDTQYF	TGCGCCAGCCTTCCGTCTCGGGGGCGCACAGATACGCAGTATTTT
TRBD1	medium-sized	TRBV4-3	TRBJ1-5	CASSHQTGTDQPQHF	TGCGCCAGCAGCCACCAAACCGGGACAGATCAGCCCCAGCATTTT
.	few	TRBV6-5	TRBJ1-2	CASSPYGTYGYTF	TGTGCCAGCAGTCCATACGGGACCTATGGCTACACCTTC
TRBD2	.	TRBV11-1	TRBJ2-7	CASSLRPGLAGDQPGGEQYF	TGTGCCAGCAGCTTAAGGCCGGGACTAGCGGGGGATCAGCCTGGTGGCGAGCAGTACTTC
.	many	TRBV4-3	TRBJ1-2	CASSQDFVGSYTF	TGCGCCAGCAGCCAAGATTTTGTTGGCAGCTACACCTTC
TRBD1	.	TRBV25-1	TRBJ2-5	CASSDLTGVGTQYF	TGTGCCAGCAGTGACTTAACAGGGGTAGGGACCCAGTACTTC
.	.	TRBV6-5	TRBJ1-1	CASSLRGGIEAFF	TGTGCCAGCAGCCTCAGGGGCGGGATTGAAGCTTTCTTT
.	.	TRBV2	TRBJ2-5	CASDSQRYQETQYF	TGTGCCAGTGACAGTCAACGGTACCAAGAGACCCAGTACTTC
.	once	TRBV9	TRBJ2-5	CASSVGGVDRETQYF	TGTGCCAGCAGCGTAGGAGGGGTGGATCGCGAGACCCAGTACTTC
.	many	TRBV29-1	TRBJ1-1	CSASLMNTEAFFF	TGCAGCGCTTCACTGATGAACACTGAAGCTTTTTTCTTT
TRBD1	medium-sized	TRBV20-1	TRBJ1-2	CSAEGANYGYTF	TGCAGTGCGGAGGGGGCTAATTATGGCTACACCTTC
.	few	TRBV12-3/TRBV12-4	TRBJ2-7	CASSFSIMYEQYF	TGTGCCAGCAGTTTTAGTATTATGTACGAGCAGTACTTC
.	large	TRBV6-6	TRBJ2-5	CASSYGGGETQYF	TGTGCCAGCAGTTATGGTGGGGGAGAGACCCAGTACTTC
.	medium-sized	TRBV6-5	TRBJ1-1	CASSSYRYTEAFF	TGTGCCAGCAGCAGTTATCGTTACACTGAAGCTTTCTTT
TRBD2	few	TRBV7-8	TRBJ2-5	CASSPGGGSGKAQYF	TGTGCCAGCAGCCCCGGCGGGGGTAGTGGTAAGGCCCAGTACTTC
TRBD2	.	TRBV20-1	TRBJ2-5	CSARTILGLAGEETQYF	TGCAGTGCTAGAACCATCCTCGGACTAGCGGGGGAAGAGACCCAGTACTTC
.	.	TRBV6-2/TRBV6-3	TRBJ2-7	CACGTLPYEQYF	TGTGCCTGTGGGACTTTACCCTACGAGCAGTACTTC
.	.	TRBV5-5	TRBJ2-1	CASQEGNPYNEQFF	TGTGCCAGCCAGGAGGGCAACCCCTACAATGAGCAGTTCTTC
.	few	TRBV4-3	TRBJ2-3	CASSQGGPADTQYF	TGCGCCAGCAGCCAGGGGGGACCTGCAGATACGCAGTATTTT
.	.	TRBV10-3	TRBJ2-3	CAISEPRTRTDTQYF	TGTGCCATCAGTGAGCCGCGGACTCGCACAGATACGCAGTATTTT
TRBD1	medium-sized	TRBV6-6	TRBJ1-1	CASSYWTGTDRAEAFF	TGTGCCAGCAGTTACTGGACAGGGACGGATCGCGCTGAAGCTTTCTTT
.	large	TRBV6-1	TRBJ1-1	CASRSAASGNTEAFF	TGTGCCAGCAGATCAGCCGCCTCCGGGAACACTGAAGCTTTCTTT